The TCR beta chain described here comes from a study of T cells after yellow fever vaccination. Template-switching 5'RACE yielded the TCR cDNA; a universal primer site and UMIs were added in the process. A single record per CDR3 protein comes from TCRdb applying MiXCR to the 5' RACE reads. Here the sample spans approximately 300,000 distinct CDR3 sequences, approximately 12% being singletons. Study-level results: Though it reached lower strength, the secondary response hit its peak faster, day 5 versus 15.

Notes on this clonotype: Its antigen remains unknown.

The sample in question was CD4+ T cells sorted from PBMCs, obtained 45 days after the yellow fever booster vaccination. This receptor was obtained from a man aged 25-45 years who received the YFV17D yellow fever vaccine.

The chain's CDR3 is CSASHSGHTSYEQYF. The CDR3 DNA reads as TGCAGTGCCTCTCATAGCGGGCACACCTCCTACGAGCAGTACTTC. The genes are TRBV20-1 and TRBJ2-7, with 7 bases identical to TRBD2. V lost 6 bases, J lost 0 bases, and 11 bases stayed unmatched. Germline V lookup: CDR1 DFQATT, CDR2 SNEGSKA (reference sequence). The CDR3 totals 15 residues.